A selection of T cell receptor beta chains follows, all from one sample in a study of blood T cells in healthy people across ages. TCRdb called the 5' RACE reads again in MiXCR, with one record for every CDR3 protein. The sample comprises 710,000 or so distinct CDR3 sequences, 22% of which are singletons, and less than 25% rests with the top ten. Sequenced sample: blood. These receptor sequences come from a man in his sixties or seventies in good health. CDR3s include the opening cysteine and the closing phenylalanine or tryptophan. A D gene is named only where the DNA matches it firmly. Expanded clones are given a class, and other clones once, few, many or no size at all.

clone_size,v_call,j_call,d_call,cdr3_nt,cdr3_aa
NA,TRBV20-1,TRBJ1-5,NA,TGCAGTGCCAGAACCAATACAGGGAACCAGCCCCAGCATTTT,CSARTNTGNQPQHF
many,TRBV24-1,TRBJ2-1,NA,TGTGCCACCGGCCCGCTGGGGGGAGTGTCCTACAATGAGCAGTTCTTC,CATGPLGGVSYNEQFF
NA,TRBV2,TRBJ2-1,NA,TGTGCCAGCAGTGAAGGGACTACCACCTACAATGAGCAGTTCTTC,CASSEGTTTYNEQFF
NA,TRBV6-2/TRBV6-3,TRBJ1-4,NA,TGTGCCAGCAGTTACTCAACGACGCGTGAAAAACTGTTTTTT,CASSYSTTREKLFF
few,TRBV19,TRBJ1-1,TRBD1,TGTGCCAGTGGGAACACAGGGGACACTGAAGCTTTCTTT,CASGNTGDTEAFF
NA,TRBV19,TRBJ2-1,NA,TGTGCCAGTAGTATAGTCGCCTTAGCAGGTGAGCAGTTCTTC,CASSIVALAGEQFF
many,TRBV12-3/TRBV12-4,TRBJ2-5,TRBD2,TGTGCCAGCAGTTTAACCAGACTAGCGGGACAAGAGACCCAGTACTTC,CASSLTRLAGQETQYF
few,TRBV7-2,TRBJ1-1,NA,TGTGCCAGCAGCTTAGGCGTCCAAATGTGGACTGAAGCTTTCTTT,CASSLGVQMWTEAFF
few,TRBV30,TRBJ2-3,NA,TGTGCCTTGACAGCACACACAGATACGCAGTATTTT,CALTAHTDTQYF
NA,TRBV12-3/TRBV12-4,TRBJ1-3,NA,TGTGCCAGCACCGACGGGGGGTCCCGAGGAAACACCATATATTTT,CASTDGGSRGNTIYF
NA,TRBV20-1,TRBJ1-6,NA,TGCAGTGCTAAGGACAGTGAAACACCCCTCCACTTT,CSAKDSETPLHF
few,TRBV28,TRBJ2-1,TRBD1,TGTGCCAGCAGTTACCTCCGGACAGGTCGGAATGAGCAGTTCTTC,CASSYLRTGRNEQFF
few,TRBV29-1,TRBJ2-1,TRBD1,TGCAGCGGCTCCGGGACAGTATCCAATGAGCAGTTCTTC,CSGSGTVSNEQFF
NA,TRBV5-1,TRBJ1-2,NA,TGCGCCAGCAGCTCCGGGACACAACCCTATGGCTACACCTTC,CASSSGTQPYGYTF
NA,TRBV3-1,TRBJ2-1,NA,TGTGCCAGCAGCCAAGACAGGGGGGTACACAATGAGCAGTTCTTC,CASSQDRGVHNEQFF
few,TRBV29-1,TRBJ2-1,TRBD1,TGCAGCGTTGTCGAGGGGGCAAACGCTAATGAGCAGTTCTTC,CSVVEGANANEQFF
NA,TRBV15,TRBJ2-2,TRBD2,TGTGCCACCGGCGGGTTTACCGGGACTAGCGAAGGGGAGCTGTTTTTT,CATGGFTGTSEGELFF
NA,TRBV5-1,TRBJ1-6,NA,TGCGCCAGCAGCTTGGCGGGCGGCGATAATTCACCCCTCCACTTT,CASSLAGGDNSPLHF
few,TRBV20-1,TRBJ2-3,TRBD1,TGCAGTGCTAGGGCTTTACTCGGGACAGGGGTTCGAGAAGGCAGAGATACGCAGTATTTT,CSARALLGTGVREGRDTQYF
NA,TRBV2,TRBJ2-2,TRBD1,TGTGCCAGCAGAGCAGGGGGTGTGACCGGGGAGCTGTTTTTT,CASRAGGVTGELFF
NA,TRBV20-1,TRBJ1-1,TRBD1,TGCAGTGCTCCAGGGGGCACTGAAGCTTTCTTT,CSAPGGTEAFF
few,TRBV20-1,TRBJ1-1,NA,TGCAGTGCTGGGGACGGAATGAACACTGAAGCTTTCTTT,CSAGDGMNTEAFF